This T cell receptor (beta chain) comes out of a study of T cells expressing NK-cell markers. Turning to the study itself: Each TCR beta repertoire originated in sorted T cells that were CD3+CD56+NKG2C+, CD3+CD56+NKG2C- or CD3+CD56-NKG2C+. Points from the study as a whole: For over five donors, the dominant NKG2C+ clonotypes made up about 1.0-7.5% of their CD8+ T cells. The same clonotypes also predominated in the CD3+CD56-NKG2C+ fraction of a few donors.

Comment on this clonotype: What it binds is unknown.

5'RACE template switching with UMIs produced the TCR beta cDNA. TCRdb reprocessed the 5' RACE reads; each CDR3 protein has one entry and no DNA is given. The sample table sets out 130,000 to 150,000 distinct CDR3 sequences. CDR3 size: 13 residues. The germline gives CDR1 DFQATT, CDR2 SNEGSKA (reference sequence). Sequenced material: blood T cells: a sorted CD56 or NKG2C T cell subset, CD4+ or CD8+ T cells, or bulk PBMC T cells (not recorded which). The sequence derives from a man younger than 30 in good health. The V and J genes are TRBV20-1 and TRBJ1-4. CDR3: CSVRTSTNEKLFF.